This T cell receptor beta chain was documented in a study of blood T cell repertoires in COVID-19 (dated by TCRdb to 2020 to 2022). Regarding the research as a whole: The collaborator samples originated in the United States, Italy and Spain and spanned the acute and convalescent phases of COVID-19. The dataset comprised deeply sampled blood TCRbeta repertoires from subjects exposed to, actively infected with, or recovered from COVID-19. Samples came from the ongoing ImmuneRACE study (first 160 participants) plus 1,254 subjects from 6 global collaborators. Where available, HLA class I and class II types were taken from metadata supplied by the sample provider and were not determined by assay-based typing. The prospective study material was composed of cDNA or gDNA derived from T cells, B-cell-depleted T cells, or PBMCs. A freely available public database, intended as a resource for researchers studying the immune response to SARS-CoV-2, is where the repertoires were released. Nearly every sample came with metadata listing a de-identified subject ID, COVID-19 status, age in years and sex. Results the study describes overall, beyond this receptor: The amount of clinical and demographic metadata varied by source and participant and was provided uncurated.

TCRbeta CDR3 regions were amplified from genomic DNA by means of the immunoSEQ Assay, a bias-controlled multiplex PCR. The published analysis was carried out like this. The number of nucleated cells in each sample was estimated by amplification of reference gene primers within the assay. Sequence reads were collapsed and filtered to measure the absolute abundance of every unique TCRbeta CDR3 rearrangement. For each sample, productive Simpson clonality was calculated as the square root of Simpson's diversity index over productive rearrangements. TCRdb mirrors the immuneACCESS table, restricted to in-frame sequences. Some clones are absent from its copies; in checked studies, under half trace to an unresolved V gene, and the reason for the others is unknown. Clone size and the V and J calls come from that table; the DNA yielded D and trimming. This sample has roughly 250,000 clones in its table, and around 87% of those were observed once. The ten largest clones capture less than 4% of the sample.

This clone was counted ten times or more. This clone's antigen is unknown. Per-base quality was not reported, and no clone a single base away is much larger than it. The trim is 1 base for V and 0 bases for J, with a gap of 6 bases between the germline ends. Taken from the germline V gene (reference sequence), the CDR1 and CDR2 loops are LNHDA and SQIVND. The CDR3 numbers 14 residues from cysteine through phenylalanine. Left in the record is the CDR3 DNA by itself, 42 bases read in frame from the first base. In the prospective study, participants were about 18 to 100 years old, resided in approximately 22 geographic areas of the United States, and were enrolled through a virtual design. Cohort assignment in the prospective study relied on participant-reported clinical history from a screening survey and a study questionnaire. In the prospective study, mobile phlebotomists collected whole blood, serum and a nasopharyngeal or oropharyngeal swab from each participant. Over a roughly 2-month period, participants in the prospective study had the option of providing additional blood draws and questionnaires. Blood samples from the prospective study were shipped frozen or at room temperature prior to DNA extraction.

Sequenced sample: PBMCs or T cells enriched from blood (not recorded which). The sequence came from a woman between 35 and 50 years old with acute COVID-19. The rearranged chain carries TRBV19 and TRBJ1-1; confidence is insufficient to name the D gene. The CDR3 is CASSIGQLNTEAFF. The bases are TGTGCCAGTAGTATAGGACAACTGAACACTGAAGCTTTCTTT.